This T cell receptor (beta chain) was recorded in a study of human T cells and chemical hapten exposure. Noted time point: pre-sensitization, week 0. Documented treatment: therapeutic diphenylcyclopropenone sensitization with weekly scalp DPC. TCRdb recomputed calls from the RACE reads with MiXCR, one row per CDR3 protein. The sample carries approximately 100,000 distinct CDR3 sequences, about 12% recorded once. Trimming pared 0 bases from V and 4 bases from J, leaving 19 bases between. Germline V gene sequence: CDR1 MNHEY, CDR2 SVGAGI. The CDR3 length is 18 residues. The origin of this receptor is a woman aged 50 to 60 with alopecia areata. Some clones in this sample may be carry-over from other donors' samples. The sequences come from whole blood, collected in connection with sensitization to the hapten diphenylcyclopropenone (DPC). The gene calls are TRBV6-5 and TRBJ1-3; D is unclear. The CDR3 reads CASSYSISLSHEGNTIYF. CDR3 nucleotide sequence: TGTGCCAGCAGTTACTCTATTAGCCTGTCCCACGAAGGAAACACCATATATTTT.